The 5 T cell receptor beta chains in this list originate from one sample, sequenced in a study of neurological immune-mediated disorders. TCRdb re-derived calls from the 5' RACE reads in MiXCR, one entry per CDR3 protein. Altogether 50,000 to 65,000 distinct CDR3 sequences are present, around 4.7% being singletons, with the ten largest covering roughly 3.3%. The source material was PBMCs. The receptors were gathered from a woman aged 45-59 years with multiple sclerosis.

This clonotype was recorded many times. The CDR3 DNA reads as TGCGCCAGCAGCCAAGATCAGGCTAGCGGGTCGGCATACAATGAGCAGTTCTTC. It specifies CASSQDQASGSAYNEQFF. The chain couples TRBV4-1 to TRBJ2-1; 8 bases fit TRBD2. Germline V gene lookup returns CDR1 MGHRA and CDR2 YSYEKL. The J segment lost 4 bases and the V segment lost 0 bases, leaving 11 bases of the junction unmatched. There are 18 residues in the CDR3.

The rearrangement uses TRBV12-3 or TRBV12-4 and TRBJ2-2; unclear D gene. The CDR3 length is 11 residues. The germline V and J ends were trimmed by 3 bases and 9 bases, with 5 bases remaining between them. The DNA for the CDR3 is TGTGCCAGCAGTTTTGGCTGGGAGCTGTTTTTT. Amino acids: CASSFGWELFF.

Worth noting for this clonotype: This may be a read error, as it is one base from a much larger clone. J is TRBJ2-3 and V is TRBV12-3 or TRBV12-4; D is undetermined. V gave up 6 bases and J gave up 5 bases, with 9 bases separating them. This CDR3 region has 12 residues. The DNA of the CDR3 is TGTGCCAGCAGCACGGGTTTAGATACGCAGTATTTT. It codes for CASSTGLDTQYF.

On this clonotype: Being one base from a much bigger clone, this may be a read error. The chain combines TRBV20-1 with TRBJ2-1; no reliable D call. The CDR3 sequence is 12 residues long. From germline, CDR1 is DFQATT and CDR2 SNEGSKA (reference sequence). Between the trimmed V and J ends, which lost 3 bases and 5 bases, there was a span of 8 bases. The CDR3 reads CSASTDHNEQFF. The CDR3 DNA reads as TGCAGTGCTAGTACGGACCACAATGAGCAGTTCTTC.

This clonotype has ten or more counts. The gene calls are TRBV7-6 and TRBJ1-6; D call uncertain. V lost 1 base and J lost 9, with 7 bases in between. The CDR3 runs 13 residues. CDR1 is SGHVS and CDR2 is FNYEAQ in the germline V gene. CDR3: CASSLEKGSPLHF. The CDR3 bases are TGTGCCAGCAGCTTAGAGAAGGGTTCACCCCTCCACTTT.